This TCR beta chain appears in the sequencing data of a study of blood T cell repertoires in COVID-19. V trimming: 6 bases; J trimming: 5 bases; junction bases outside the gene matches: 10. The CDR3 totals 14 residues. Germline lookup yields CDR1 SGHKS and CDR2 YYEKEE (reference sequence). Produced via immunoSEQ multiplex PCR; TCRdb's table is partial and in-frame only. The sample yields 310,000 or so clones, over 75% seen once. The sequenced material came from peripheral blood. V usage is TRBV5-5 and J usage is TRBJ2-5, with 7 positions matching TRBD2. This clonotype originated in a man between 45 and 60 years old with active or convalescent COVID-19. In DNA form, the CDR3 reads TGTGCCAGCACCGAAGCGGGGTCTATGGAGACCCAGTACTTC. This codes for CASTEAGSMETQYF.